Shown below are 24 T cell receptor beta chains from a single sample sequenced in a study of shared clonotypes between healthy human individuals. Libraries were prepared by immunoSEQ multiplex PCR; TCRdb keeps only in-frame clonotypes and omits some of them. Among around 510,000 clones, roughly 95% were seen once, and the ten largest hold about 0.067%. Material: naive CD4+ T cells sorted from blood. Described subset: CD45RA+ positively selected. These receptor sequences come from a woman younger than 45 in good health.

This clone appeared once. Here the CDR3 reads CASSPAGVNEQFF. As DNA, the CDR3 is TGTGCCAGCAGTCCAGCGGGAGTGAATGAGCAGTTCTTC. The chain uses TRBV27 and TRBJ2-1; 8 bases fit TRBD2. Germline CDR1 MNHEY, CDR2 SMNVEV (reference sequence). The trim removed 5 bases at V and 7 bases at J, leaving 4 bases unmatched. This CDR3 has 13 amino acids.

CDR3 sequence: CASSTLQGGEAFF. CDR3 sequence (DNA): TGTGCCAGCAGTACCCTACAGGGAGGTGAAGCTTTCTTT. This chain joins TRBV6-5 and TRBJ1-1, with D tentatively TRBD1 (6 bases). V shed 5 bases and J shed 7 bases, with 14 bases lying between them. Germline CDR1 and CDR2: MNHEY and SVGAGI. The CDR3 is made up of 13 amino acids.

The rearrangement joins TRBV11-2 to TRBJ1-1; possible D gene TRBD1, 6 bases. The CDR3 spans 15 residues. Germline CDR1 and CDR2: SGHAT and FQNNGV. The ends were cut back, 4 bases at V and 5 bases at J, with 17 bases in the middle. CDR3 in DNA: TGTGCCAGCAGCTCCCCTAGGGGGGGCCGTACTGAAGCTTTCTTT. This translates into CASSSPRGGRTEAFF.

The chain is built from TRBV29-1 and TRBJ2-1, with a possible D match to TRBD2 (5 bases). Trimming shortened V by 6 bases and J by 8 bases, and 14 bases separated the two germline ends. Germline loops: CDR1 SQVTM, CDR2 ANQGSEA. The CDR3 is made up of 12 amino acids. Written as DNA, the CDR3 is TGCAGCGTCCTCGGCCCTAGCTATGAGCAGTTCTTC. Its translation: CSVLGPSYEQFF.

CDR3 DNA sequence: TGTGCCAGCAGCTACGGACAGGGGATGAACACTGAAGCTTTCTTT. This sequence encodes CASSYGQGMNTEAFF. This chain connects TRBV7-8 to TRBJ1-1, with 9 bases aligning to TRBD1. There are 15 residues in the CDR3. Trimming removed 4 bases from V and 0 bases from J; junction bases left unmatched: 3. Germline-derived CDR1 and CDR2 are SGHVS and FQNEAQ.

This clone was counted once. This chain joins TRBV11-2 and TRBJ2-2; TRBD1 aligns across 8 bases. The CDR3 contains 15 residues. J was trimmed by 9 bases and V by 5 bases; bases with no gene match: 11. Per the germline V gene, CDR1 is SGHAT and CDR2 is FQNNGV. For the CDR3, the DNA is TGTGCCAGCAGCCCGGCTATGGACAGGGTGAGGGAGCTGTTTTTT. It codes for CASSPAMDRVRELFF.

The chain couples TRBV5-1 to TRBJ2-7; TRBD2 might be the D (5 bases). CDR1 and CDR2 (germline): SGHRS, YFSETQ. V was shortened by 6 bases and J by 7 bases, with 23 bases between the two germline ends. The CDR3 runs to 15 residues. CDR3: CASKLRVSRPGEQYF. The CDR3 coding sequence is TGCGCCAGCAAGTTGAGGGTCAGTCGGCCGGGGGAGCAGTACTTC.

The sample holds a few counts of this clone. This chain links TRBV28 with TRBJ1-1; D remains unclear. CDR3 size: 15 residues. V was clipped by 2 bases and J by 2 bases, with 12 bases between them. Per the germline V gene, CDR1 is MDHEN and CDR2 is SYDVKM. This CDR3 is CASSLAAEGNTEAFF. In nucleotides, the CDR3 is TGTGCCAGCAGTTTAGCGGCCGAGGGAAACACTGAAGCTTTCTTT.

Regarding this clone: Other DNA sequences within the sample encode an identical CDR3. The V call is TRBV5-1, the J call TRBJ2-6, with D hard to call. The V end was cut by 4 bases, the J end by 1 base, with 6 bases between. CDR3 length: 14 residues. CDR1 SGHRS and CDR2 YFSETQ come from the germline V gene. The CDR3 DNA reads TGCGCCAGCAGCCCCGAGTCTGGGGCCAACGTCCTGACTTTC. Translated: CASSPESGANVLTF. Full variable domain (outside the CDR3, taken from reference TRBV5-1 and TRBJ2-6): KAGVTQTPRYLIKTRGQQVTLSCSPISGHRSVSWYQQTPGQGLQFLFEYFSETQRNKGNFPGRFSGRQFSNSRSEMNVSTLELGDSALYLCASSPESGANVLTFGAGSRLTVL.

This chain joins TRBV5-6 and TRBJ2-7; D may be TRBD2 (6 bases). V lost 5 bases and J 1 base, leaving 13 bases between the germline ends. The CDR3 is 14 residues long. Germline CDR1 reads SGHDT; CDR2 reads YYEEEE. The CDR3 DNA reads as TGTGCCAGCAGAGTGTGGACTACGTCCTACGAGCAGTACTTC. Residues: CASRVWTTSYEQYF. The whole variable domain, filled in from reference TRBV5-6 and TRBJ2-7, reads DAGVTQSPTHLIKTRGQQVTLRCSPKSGHDTVSWYQQALGQGPQFIFQYYEEEERQRGNFPDRFSGHQFPNYSSELNVNALLLGDSALYLCASRVWTTSYEQYFGPGTRLTVT.

J is TRBJ1-5 and V is TRBV28, with D possibly TRBD1 on 5 matching bases. The CDR3 sequence is 15 residues long. The ends were cut back, 4 bases at V and 4 bases at J, with 14 bases in the middle. In germline, CDR1 is MDHEN, CDR2 SYDVKM. The CDR3 nucleotides read TGTGCCAGCAGTTCGTACCGGGACCGGAATCAGCCCCAGCATTTT. This gives the protein CASSSYRDRNQPQHF.

This chain uses TRBV27 with TRBJ2-1, with no clear D. V lost 1 base and J 5 bases, leaving 6 bases between the germline ends. This CDR3 is built from 13 residues. The germline V gene has CDR1 MNHEY and CDR2 SMNVEV (reference sequence). The DNA for the CDR3 is TGTGCCAGCAGTTTATACCGGGACAATGAGCAGTTCTTC. As protein: CASSLYRDNEQFF.

The chain employs TRBV5-1 and TRBJ2-7; perhaps TRBD1 as D (6 bases). This CDR3 contains 14 residues. The germline gives CDR1 SGHRS, CDR2 YFSETQ. Between the trimmed V and J ends, which lost 3 bases and 3 bases, there was a span of 13 bases. In DNA form, the CDR3 reads TGCGCCAGCAGCTCTTCCACAGGGAGCTACGAGCAGTACTTC. Its translation: CASSSSTGSYEQYF.

This clone is a singleton in its sample. The chain uses TRBV5-1 and TRBJ2-1, with TRBD2 matching 8 bases. Trimming at V came to 4 bases and at J to 4 bases, leaving 4 bases not matched to a gene. The CDR3 runs 14 residues. Looked up from germline, CDR1 is SGHRS and CDR2 is YFSETQ. The CDR3 sequence is CASSGSGIYNEQFF. CDR3 DNA sequence: TGCGCCAGCAGCGGTAGCGGGATTTACAATGAGCAGTTCTTC.

This clone was found once. The chain uses TRBV5-1 and TRBJ2-1; either TRBD1 or TRBD2 may fit D (6 bases each). V lost 4 bases and J 2 bases, leaving 16 bases between the germline ends. Per the germline V gene, CDR1 is SGHRS and CDR2 is YFSETQ. This CDR3 region has 16 residues. The CDR3 loop is CASSPGAASAYNEQFF. The DNA of the CDR3 is TGCGCCAGCAGCCCGGGGGCGGCGTCCGCCTACAATGAGCAGTTCTTC.

This chain links TRBV11-1 with TRBJ2-7; D tentatively fits TRBD1 or TRBD2 (6 bases each). Germline loops: CDR1 SGHAT, CDR2 FQDESV (reference sequence). V lost 0 bases, J lost 0 bases, and 15 bases lay in between. CDR3 length equals 17 residues. The CDR3 loop reads CASSLATSGGSSYEQYF. The CDR3 nucleotides read TGTGCCAGCAGCTTAGCAACCTCCGGGGGCTCCTCCTACGAGCAGTACTTC.

Concerning this clone: Other DNA sequences in the same sample also yield this CDR3. The chain has TRBV28 and TRBJ1-5; D gene unclear. This CDR3 comprises 12 residues. Trimming cost V 3 bases and J 4 bases, with 4 bases left between them. Looked up from germline, CDR1 is MDHEN and CDR2 is SYDVKM. CDR3 bases: TGTGCCAGCAGTTTCCAGAATCAGCCCCAGCATTTT. Translation gives CASSFQNQPQHF.

As DNA, the CDR3 is TGTGCCAGCAGTTTGTGGGATGGGACAGATACGCAGTATTTT. Translating it yields CASSLWDGTDTQYF. The chain joins TRBV27 to TRBJ2-3, with unresolved D. In germline, CDR1 is MNHEY, CDR2 SMNVEV (reference sequence). V was trimmed by 3 bases and J by 3 bases, leaving 10 bases between them. This CDR3 has 14 residues.

This CDR3 reads CASSLPTSGRTLYNEQFF. The CDR3 nucleotides are TGTGCCAGCAGCTTACCCACTAGCGGGAGGACCCTATACAATGAGCAGTTCTTC. The V gene is TRBV11-2, the J gene TRBJ2-1; the match to TRBD2 covers 12 bases. This CDR3 is built from 18 residues. V lost 2 bases to trimming and J lost 4 bases; unmatched junction nucleotides: 9. Germline loops: CDR1 SGHAT, CDR2 FQNNGV.

The rearrangement uses TRBV19 and TRBJ1-4; D unclear. The length of the CDR3 is 14 residues. CDR1 is LNHDA and CDR2 is SQIVND in the germline V gene (reference sequence). The V gene lost 3 bases and the J gene lost 0 bases, with 5 bases spanning the gap. As DNA, the CDR3 is TGTGCCAGTAGTATGGCAGCAACTAATGAAAAACTGTTTTTT. Protein: CASSMAATNEKLFF.

This rearrangement joins TRBV19 to TRBJ2-7; the D call may be TRBD1 or TRBD2 (5 bases each). This CDR3 contains 13 residues. Germline V gene lookup returns CDR1 LNHDA and CDR2 SQIVND (reference sequence). V shed 6 bases and J shed 6 bases, with 15 bases lying between them. The CDR3 spells CASSTRGAFEQYF. CDR3 nucleotide sequence: TGTGCCAGTAGCACCCGAGGGGCGTTCGAGCAGTACTTC. Supplemented by reference TRBV19 and TRBJ2-7, the full variable domain reads DGGITQSPKYLFRKEGQNVTLSCEQNLNHDAMYWYRQDPGQGLRLIYYSQIVNDFQKGDIAEGYSVSREKKESFPLTVTSAQKNPTAFYLCASSTRGAFEQYFGPGTRLTVT.

The V call is TRBV19, the J call TRBJ1-2, with D perhaps TRBD1 (5 bases). The CDR3 consists of 14 residues. The V gene lost 10 bases and the J gene lost 5 bases, with 20 bases spanning the gap. Germline loops: CDR1 LNHDA, CDR2 SQIVND (reference sequence). This chain's CDR3 is CATNRGQGIYGYTF. In DNA form, the CDR3 reads TGTGCCACCAATCGGGGCCAGGGTATTTATGGCTACACCTTC.

The chain joins TRBV11-2 to TRBJ2-2; unclear D gene. The CDR3 is made up of 12 amino acids. Germline loops: CDR1 SGHAT, CDR2 FQNNGV. Deletions cut 0 bases from V and 9 bases from J, with 5 bases between. In DNA, the CDR3 is TGTGCCAGCAGCTTAGACCCGTGGGAGCTGTTTTTT. It translates to CASSLDPWELFF.

The chain couples TRBV2 to TRBJ2-1; 13 bases line up with TRBD2. Germline lookup yields CDR1 SNHLY and CDR2 FYNNEI. This CDR3 spans 15 amino acids. V shed 6 bases, J shed 9 bases, and the junction held 8 bases outside the gene matches. This CDR3 is CASSVLAGGPGEQFF. In DNA, the CDR3 is TGTGCCAGCAGCGTACTAGCGGGAGGGCCTGGTGAGCAGTTCTTC.